Below are 32 T cell receptor beta chains sequenced from a single sample in a study of molecular identifiers for immune sequencing clone quantification. MiXCR, applied by TCRdb to the PCR reads, yields one record per CDR3 protein. The table records 50,000 to 70,000 distinct CDR3 sequences, 15% to 20% of them present only once. Sequenced: naive CD8+ T cells from blood, with Jurkat cell RNA spiked in. Subset meaning: FACS-sorted CD8+CD4-CCR7+CD45RA+ naive T cells. The receptors were gathered from a human donor in good health. Some libraries in this study had Jurkat cell RNA spiked in.

In this sample, this clonotype turned up many times. The genes are TRBV30 and TRBJ1-1; D ambiguous. Germline-derived CDR1 and CDR2 are GTSNPN and SVGIG (reference sequence). The length of the CDR3 is 11 residues. V lost 0 bases to trimming and J lost 7 bases, with 6 bases between them. The CDR3, as DNA: TGTGCCTGGAGTGTGGGGATTGAAGCTTTCTTT. It codes for CAWSVGIEAFF. Based on the CDR3 plus reference TRBV30 and TRBJ1-1, the full variable domain is SQTIHQWPATLVQPVGSPLSLECTVEGTSNPNLYWYRQAAGRGLQLLFYSVGIGQISSEVPQNLSASRPQDRQFILSSKKLLLSDSGFYLCAWSVGIEAFFGQGTRLTVV.

This chain links TRBV5-5 with TRBJ2-2; D call uncertain. CDR1 and CDR2 (germline): SGHKS, YYEKEE (reference sequence). This CDR3 is 13 amino acids long. Trimming took 4 bases from V and 6 from J, leaving 10 bases between them. Written as DNA, the CDR3 is TGTGCCAGCAGCCTACTCTTGGCCGGGGAGCTGTTTTTT. Amino acid sequence: CASSLLLAGELFF.

This clonotype has a count of ten or more. V is TRBV7-2 and J is TRBJ2-7, with a possible D match to TRBD2 (7 bases). V was trimmed by 6 bases and J by 3 bases, leaving 12 bases between them. The CDR3 extends over 13 amino acids. From germline, CDR1 is SGHTA and CDR2 FQGNSA. CDR3 residues: CASRGGLVYEQYF. The CDR3 DNA reads as TGTGCCAGCAGGGGGGGGCTAGTCTACGAGCAGTACTTC.

This clonotype has a count of ten or more. The rearrangement joins TRBV28 to TRBJ2-7; TRBD2 agrees at 10 bases. Germline V lookup: CDR1 MDHEN, CDR2 SYDVKM. J lost 2 bases, V lost 10 bases, and 5 bases had no gene match. The CDR3 is 13 amino acids. The CDR3 DNA reads as TGTGCCACCAGGACTAGCGGTGCCTACGAGCAGTACTTC. Its translation is CATRTSGAYEQYF.

This clonotype was seen a handful of times. The chain carries TRBV30 and TRBJ2-5; D uncertain. CDR3 length equals 10 residues. Trimming removed 0 bases at V and 4 bases at J, with 0 bases between. Germline V gene data show CDR1 as GTSNPN and CDR2 as SVGIG (reference sequence). CDR3 region: CAWSVETQYF. In DNA form, the CDR3 reads TGTGCCTGGAGTGTAGAGACCCAGTACTTC.

About this clonotype: The junction shows a germline mismatch at one end, possibly a read error. The chain employs TRBV6-5 and TRBJ2-7, with no clear D. Germline V gene sequence: CDR1 MNHEY, CDR2 SVGAGI. This CDR3 has 14 residues. The CDR3 DNA follows: TGTGCCAGCAGTCTAGTTGCGGAGTCCTACGAGCAGCACTTC. Translating it yields CASSLVAESYEQHF.

This clonotype was counted at least ten times. The chain has TRBV7-9 and TRBJ1-4, with D perhaps TRBD1 (5 bases). The germline gives CDR1 SEHNR, CDR2 FQNEAQ (reference sequence). Trimming shortened V by 2 bases and J by 3 bases, and 10 bases separated the two germline ends. The CDR3 totals 15 residues. CDR3 sequence (DNA): TGTGCCAGCAGCTTATATCAGGGATCTAATGAAAAACTGTTTTTT. The encoded protein is CASSLYQGSNEKLFF. Full variable domain (missing parts from reference TRBV7-9 and TRBJ1-4): DTGVSQNPRHKITKRGQNVTFRCDPISEHNRLYWYRQTLGQGPEFLTYFQNEAQLEKSRLLSDRFSAERPKGSFSTLEIQRTEQGDSAMYLCASSLYQGSNEKLFFGSGTQLSVL.

Ten or more counts support this clonotype. The chain links TRBV7-9 to TRBJ2-3; D is uncertain. The CDR3 length is 12 residues. Germline V lookup: CDR1 SEHNR, CDR2 FQNEAQ (reference sequence). V was shortened by 5 bases and J by 4 bases, with 7 bases between the two germline ends. CDR3 residues: CASSPSPDTQYF. CDR3 nucleotide sequence: TGTGCCAGCAGCCCAAGCCCAGATACGCAGTATTTT.

In the case of this clonotype: One end of the junction does not line up with germline, which may come from a read error. The rearrangement joins TRBV4-1 to TRBJ1-1; D unresolved. Germline V CDR1 and CDR2: MGHRA, YSYEKL. The CDR3 extends over 15 amino acids. In DNA form, the CDR3 reads TGCGCCAGCAGCCAAGAACAAACGATGAACACCGAAGCTTTCTTT. Amino acids: CASSQEQTMNTEAFF.

This clonotype showed up many times. The chain has TRBV5-1 and TRBJ2-7, with 12 bases identical to TRBD1. The CDR3 covers 16 residues. Germline V gene data show CDR1 as SGHRS and CDR2 as YFSETQ. J lost 4 bases, V lost 0 bases, and 5 bases had no gene match. The CDR3 here is CASSLATGQGAYEQYF. CDR3 sequence (DNA): TGCGCCAGCAGCTTGGCCACGGGACAGGGGGCTTACGAGCAGTACTTC.

About this clonotype itself: One end of the junction does not line up with germline, which may come from a read error. V is TRBV6-2 or TRBV6-3 and J is TRBJ2-3; the D is unclear. In germline, CDR1 is MNHEY, CDR2 SVGEGT. The CDR3 is 15 amino acids. CDR3 loop: CAGSTESYFTDTQYF. In nucleotides, the CDR3 is TGTGCCGGCAGTACCGAATCCTACTTCACAGATACGCAATATTTT.

This clonotype was seen at least ten times. The chain joins TRBV3-1 to TRBJ2-7; D may be TRBD1 (5 bases). Germline V gives CDR1 LGHDT, CDR2 YNNKEL (reference sequence). The CDR3 consists of 16 residues. V lost 4 bases, J lost 2 bases, and 18 bases lay in between. The CDR3 loop reads CASSPYDPTAPYEQYF. In nucleotides, the CDR3 is TGTGCCAGCAGCCCGTATGACCCGACAGCTCCCTACGAGCAGTACTTC.

The chain recombines TRBV11-1 with TRBJ2-1; 7 bases line up with TRBD1. The germline V gene has CDR1 SGHAT and CDR2 FQDESV (reference sequence). The CDR3 has 14 residues. V lost 1 base and J lost 6; bases outside the gene matches: 3. This chain's CDR3 is CASSLGDRVNEQFF. CDR3 in DNA: TGTGCCAGCAGCTTAGGTGACAGGGTCAATGAGCAGTTCTTC.

This clonotype showed up many times. The chain joins TRBV4-1 to TRBJ2-5, with D tentatively TRBD2 (5 bases). V was trimmed by 0 bases and J by 5 bases, leaving 10 bases between them. Germline V gene lookup returns CDR1 MGHRA and CDR2 YSYEKL. This CDR3 region has 14 residues. CDR3 residues: CASSQDIATETQYF. DNA of the CDR3: TGCGCCAGCAGCCAAGATATAGCGACGGAGACCCAGTACTTC.

This clonotype was detected ten times or more. V is TRBV29-1 and J is TRBJ1-2, with 10 bases identical to TRBD1. CDR1 is SQVTM and CDR2 is ANQGSEA in the germline V gene. The junction had 2 bases not matched to a gene; V was cut back by 7 bases and J by 6 bases. The CDR3 is made up of 11 amino acids. The CDR3 is CSGQGANGYTF. The CDR3 region has the DNA TGCAGCGGACAGGGGGCCAATGGCTACACCTTC.

The rearrangement uses TRBV15 and TRBJ2-1; 11 nucleotides align to TRBD2. Trimming removed 3 bases from V and 4 bases from J; junction bases left unmatched: 5. CDR3 size: 16 residues. Germline-derived CDR1 and CDR2 are LNHNV and YYDKDF (reference sequence). CDR3 amino acids: CATSSSRLAGYNEQFF. The CDR3 DNA reads as TGTGCCACCAGCAGCAGTAGACTAGCGGGATACAATGAGCAGTTCTTC.

This clonotype appeared a few times. The chain recombines TRBV30 with TRBJ1-4; no reliable D call. The germline CDR1 and CDR2 sequences are GTSNPN and SVGIG (reference sequence). The CDR3 is 14 amino acids. The V gene lost 4 bases and the J gene lost 4 bases, with 13 bases spanning the gap. The chain's CDR3 is CAWTPGILNEKLFF. CDR3 coding DNA: TGTGCCTGGACCCCGGGGATTCTTAATGAAAAACTGTTTTTT.

In its sample, this clonotype was seen many times. V and J are TRBV7-9 and TRBJ1-1; D is unclear. The V and J ends lost 1 base and 1 base respectively, with 10 bases between them. The CDR3 extends over 15 amino acids. Per the germline V gene, CDR1 is SEHNR and CDR2 is FQNEAQ (reference sequence). Written as DNA, the CDR3 is TGTGCCAGCAGCTTAGGGTTTGGGGAGAACACTGAAGCTTTCTTT. Its translation is CASSLGFGENTEAFF.

This clonotype was counted many times. The V call is TRBV6-5, the J call TRBJ2-6; TRBD1 or TRBD2 may be the D gene (5 bases each). The CDR3 spans 17 residues. V was pared by 5 bases and J by 0 bases, with 14 bases between. Germline CDR1 reads MNHEY; CDR2 reads SVGAGI. The CDR3 region is CASSQLGTGSGANVLTF. In DNA, the CDR3 is TGTGCCAGCAGTCAACTCGGGACGGGCTCTGGGGCCAACGTCCTGACTTTC.

Turning to this clonotype: Since a much larger clone is just one base distant, this may be a read error. Without the conserved terminal phenylalanine or tryptophan, this CDR3 likely stems from a read error. This chain links TRBV29-1 with TRBJ2-7, with 9 positions matching TRBD1. The germline V gene has CDR1 SQVTM and CDR2 ANQGSEA. J lost 2 bases, V lost 5 bases, and 7 bases had no gene match. The CDR3 is 14 amino acids. The CDR3 here is CSVYGTGITYEQYL. In DNA form, the CDR3 reads TGCAGCGTTTACGGGACAGGGATTACCTACGAGCAGTACCTC.

This clonotype occurred many times. The junction shows a germline mismatch at one end, possibly a read error. V gene TRBV28 combines with J gene TRBJ2-6; no reliable D call. This CDR3 region has 15 residues. Germline CDR1 is MDHEN and CDR2 is SYDVKM. DNA for the CDR3: TGTGCCAGCAGTTTCGATATCTCTCGGGCCAACGTCCTGACTTTC. Its translation: CASSFDISRANVLTF.

In its sample, this clonotype was seen many times. The chain has TRBV28 and TRBJ2-1; 8 nucleotides align to TRBD2. Germline CDR1 is MDHEN and CDR2 is SYDVKM. V lost 2 bases, J lost 0 bases, and 6 bases stayed unmatched. CDR3 length: 17 amino acids. CDR3 residues: CASSLMALAVSYNEQFF. In nucleotides, the CDR3 is TGTGCCAGCAGTTTAATGGCACTAGCGGTCTCCTACAATGAGCAGTTCTTC.

As concerns this clonotype: A single base separates this from a much larger clone, so it may be a read error. The V gene is TRBV11-2, the J gene TRBJ2-7; weak D call: TRBD2 (7 bases). V lost 3 bases and J lost 8, with 17 bases in between. The germline V gene encodes CDR1 SGHAT and CDR2 FQNNGV. This CDR3 has 14 residues. The CDR3 region is CASSLGAGAFKQYF. CDR3 nucleotides: TGTGCCAGCAGCTTGGGTGCGGGGGCGTTTAAGCAGTACTTC. Full variable domain (remainder filled in from reference TRBV11-2 and TRBJ2-7): EAGVAQSPRYKIIEKRQSVAFWCNPISGHATLYWYQQILGQGPKLLIQFQNNGVVDDSQLPKDRFSAERLKGVDSTLKIQPAKLEDSAVYLCASSLGAGAFKQYFGPGTRLTVT.

At least ten counts were recorded for this clonotype. This chain uses TRBV29-1 with TRBJ1-3, with 8 nucleotides matching TRBD1. The germline V gene has CDR1 SQVTM and CDR2 ANQGSEA. V shed 5 bases and J 2 bases; nucleotides not matched to a gene: 5. This CDR3 has 14 residues. The CDR3 DNA reads TGCAGCGTTCTCGACAGGGGCCCTGGAAACACCATATATTTT. Its translation is CSVLDRGPGNTIYF. The full variable domain, with the rest looked up from reference TRBV29-1 and TRBJ1-3, is SAVISQKPSRDICQRGTSLTIQCQVDSQVTMMFWYRQQPGQSLTLIATANQGSEATYESGFVIDKFPISRPNLTFSTLTVSNMSPEDSSIYLCSVLDRGPGNTIYFGEGSWLTVV.

V is TRBV5-4 and J is TRBJ1-5; perhaps TRBD1 as D (5 bases). This CDR3 spans 16 amino acids. V was clipped by 0 bases and J by 7 bases, with 17 bases between them. The germline V gene encodes CDR1 SGHNT and CDR2 YYREEE (reference sequence). The CDR3 DNA reads TGTGCCAGCAGCTTGGGAGGGGTTGAGTTCTCACAGCCCCAGCATTTT. It specifies CASSLGGVEFSQPQHF.

This clonotype was picked up many times. The gene calls are TRBV7-9 and TRBJ2-7; D is unclear. The germline V gene has CDR1 SEHNR and CDR2 FQNEAQ (reference sequence). CDR3 length: 16 amino acids. Trimming left V 2 bases short and J 3 bases short, with 17 bases between. The CDR3 DNA sequence: TGTGCCAGCAGCTTAAGCAGTGGTAGTTCCCACTACGAGCAGTACTTC. Amino acids: CASSLSSGSSHYEQYF.

About this clonotype: A clone one base away is much larger, so this may be a read error. The chain joins TRBV5-3 to TRBJ2-3; 7 bases align to TRBD1. TRBV5-3 is assigned to the ORF class and has an uncertain function. With V trimmed by 4 bases and J by 3 bases, 11 bases remained unmatched. This CDR3 spans 16 amino acids. The CDR3 here is CARSPDRDLLTDTQYF. In DNA form, the CDR3 reads TGTGCCAGAAGCCCCGACAGGGATTTACTTACAGATACGCAGTATTTT.

This clonotype was seen ten or more times. The gene calls are TRBV20-1 and TRBJ2-7; possibly TRBD1 for D (6 bases). Germline CDR1 reads DFQATT; CDR2 reads SNEGSKA (reference sequence). Deletions cut 0 bases from V and 2 bases from J, with 11 bases between. The CDR3 consists of 14 residues. The CDR3 DNA is TGCAGTGCTAGAGATCTGGACAGTCCCTACGAGCAGTACTTC. This sequence encodes CSARDLDSPYEQYF.

To note about this clonotype: Since a much larger clone is just one base distant, this may be a read error. This chain connects TRBV12-3 or TRBV12-4 to TRBJ2-5; 9 nucleotides align to TRBD1. This CDR3 has 17 amino acids. Unmatched junction bases numbered 13, after V lost 4 bases and J lost 4 bases. The CDR3 loop is CASSSKLRRTGVETQYF. CDR3 sequence (DNA): TGTGCCAGCAGTTCAAAATTAAGGAGGACAGGGGTAGAGACCCAGTACTTC.

Comments on this clonotype: Possible read error: a much larger clone is one base away. This chain connects TRBV28 to TRBJ2-1; 7 nucleotides match TRBD2. The CDR3 length is 16 residues. Germline values: CDR1 MDHEN, CDR2 SYDVKM. This CDR3 reads CVVGGWAEEVKGEQFF. As DNA, the CDR3 is TGTGTCGTGGGGGGGTGGGCGGAGGAAGTCAAGGGGGAGCAGTTCTTC.

This clonotype was seen repeatedly, ten times or more. This sequence joins TRBV27 and TRBJ2-7; D is undetermined. The CDR3 sequence is 13 residues long. The germline CDR1 and CDR2 sequences are MNHEY and SMNVEV (reference sequence). The V end was cut by 2 bases, the J end by 2 bases, with 7 bases between. The DNA for the CDR3 is TGTGCCAGCAGTTTAGGTCCGACCTACGAGCAGTACTTC. Amino acid sequence: CASSLGPTYEQYF.

Turning to this clonotype: This clone may be a read error of a much larger clone one base away. The V gene is TRBV27, the J gene TRBJ2-5; 8 positions agree with TRBD1. Germline V gene lookup returns CDR1 MNHEY and CDR2 SMNVEV (reference sequence). The CDR3 loop spans 14 amino acids. Here the CDR3 DNA reads TGTGGCTCGAAAGGGACAGGTTATCAAGAGACCCAGAACTTC. This gives the protein CGSKGTGYQETQNF.